This TCR beta chain was sequenced in a study of regulatory T cells in long-lasting Graves disease. Points from the study as a whole: Persistent disease was characterized by preferential usage of TRBV28, TRBJ1-2 and TRBJ2-5. Possibly, accuracy suffered from the small sample size.

Time point meaning: newly diagnosed GD, antithyroid drugs for less than 3 months. RNA from PBMCs was the source of the TCR library. Building of the TCR beta libraries involved iRepertoire HTBI primers and Arm-PCR of CDR3 regions. MiXCR, run by TCRdb on the multiplex PCR reads, gives a single entry per CDR3 protein. The sample contains about 430,000 distinct CDR3 sequences, around 16% of which appear only once. The length of the CDR3 is 14 residues. As for this clonotype: Its antigen is still unknown.

The sample also formed part of further work on T cells in Graves' hyperthyroidism and ophthalmopathy. As that study records: From stable hyperthyroidism, ophthalmopathy was separated by a 13 V-J model.

This sequence originates from a woman aged 40 to 55 with Graves disease. The specimen was peripheral blood mononuclear cells (PBMCs), collected at new diagnosis, from a patient treated with antithyroid drugs. V gene TRBV12-3 or TRBV12-4 combines with J gene TRBJ2-3; 9 bases fit TRBD2. The J call may be mistaken, given a closer DNA end match to TRBJ2-7. The CDR3 protein is CASSLLAGGREQYF. The DNA for the CDR3 is TGTGCCAGCAGTTTATTGGCGGGAGGGCGAGAGCAGTACTTC.